This record covers a single TCR beta chain. The germline V gene encodes CDR1 SGHTA and CDR2 FQGNSA. CDR3 size: 15 residues. V shed 1 base and J shed 8 bases, with 12 bases lying between them. This sample is part of a study of blood T cell repertoires in COVID-19. The wider study: Sites in the United States, Italy and Spain provided acute and convalescent COVID-19 samples. T cells, B-cell-depleted T cells, or PBMCs supplied cDNA or gDNA.

Authors' processing steps: Researchers report that nucleated cell counts were estimated from reference gene primer amplification. Generated by immunoSEQ multiplex PCR, the TCRdb table keeps only in-frame clones and is missing some. That table is the source of V, J and clone size, and D and trimming were worked out from the DNA. The table lists some 170,000 clones, around 90% of them singletons. What was sequenced was peripheral blood. This TCR was recovered from a woman between 45 and 65 years old with acute or convalescent COVID-19. The rearrangement uses TRBV7-2 and TRBJ1-6; a possible D gene is TRBD1 (5 bases). The CDR3 nucleotides are TGTGCCAGCAGCTTAGTTAGGGGCGCCGATTCACCCCTCCACTTT. Its protein is CASSLVRGADSPLHF.